One T cell receptor beta chain is described in this entry. This entry belongs to a study of blood T cell repertoires in COVID-19. Across the study: Donors in the United States, Italy and Spain gave samples during acute or convalescent COVID-19. Sample material is recorded as cDNA or gDNA derived from T cells, B-cell-depleted T cells, or PBMCs.

In germline, CDR1 is WSHSY, CDR2 SAAADI. Germline trimming cut 6 bases from V and 2 bases from J; bases unmatched to any gene: 9. The CDR3 has 15 residues. In the authors' methods: Amplification of reference gene primers provided the estimated nucleated cell counts. Using immunoSEQ multiplex PCR, the repertoire was profiled, and TCRdb retains in-frame clones only, with some absent. V and J calls and clone size come straight from that table; D and trimming were deduced from the DNA. The sample has 25,000 to 35,000 clones, 55% to 75% seen once; the top ten hold under 25%. The sample taken for sequencing was peripheral blood. The source of this sequence is a boy aged 2 to 9 with active or convalescent COVID-19. The rearrangement uses TRBV10-2 and TRBJ1-2; 7 bases map to TRBD1. CDR3 region: CASRPTGSSNYGYTF. The CDR3 nucleotides read TGCGCCAGCAGGCCGACAGGGTCCAGCAACTATGGCTACACCTTC.